Presented here are 10 T cell receptor beta chains from one specimen sequenced in a study of T cell repertoires in ileal Crohn's disease. The time point was: neoterminal ileum biopsy at postoperative endoscopy, about 6 months after surgery. TCRdb's table, derived via immunoSEQ multiplex PCR, lists solely in-frame clones and lacks some. The sample has some 13,000 clones; about four fifths are singletons. The source material was ileal tissue. The receptors here all came from an adult with Crohn's disease.

The chain links TRBV30 to TRBJ1-6, with 7 bases lining up with TRBD1. Trimming removed 3 bases from V and 4 bases from J; junction bases left unmatched: 6. The CDR3 has 15 residues. CDR1 and CDR2 (germline): GTSNPN, SVGIG (reference sequence). CDR3 sequence reads: CAWRDTGEYNSPLHF. In DNA, the CDR3 is TGTGCCTGGAGGGACACAGGGGAATATAATTCACCCCTCCACTTT. The variable domain in full, completed from reference TRBV30 and TRBJ1-6, reads SQTIHQWPATLVQPVGSPLSLECTVEGTSNPNLYWYRQAAGRGLQLLFYSVGIGQISSEVPQNLSASRPQDRQFILSSKKLLLSDSGFYLCAWRDTGEYNSPLHFGNGTRLTVT.

Of note for this clone: Compared with germline, one end of the junction differs, possibly owing to a read error. The CDR3 DNA sequence: TGTGCCAGTAGTGTAGAGGGGACAGCGGATCAGCCCCAGCATTTT. This sequence encodes CASSVEGTADQPQHF. The chain carries TRBV19 and TRBJ1-5, with 7 bases lining up with TRBD1. The germline CDR1 and CDR2 sequences are LNHDA and SQIVND (reference sequence). The CDR3 extends over 15 amino acids.

The J gene is TRBJ1-1, the V gene TRBV11-1, with D possibly TRBD1 on 5 matching bases. Per germline, CDR1 SGHAT and CDR2 FQDESV (reference sequence). This CDR3 region has 16 residues. Trimming took off 5 bases at V and 6 bases at J, with 22 bases between the two ends. CDR3 nucleotides: TGTGCCAGCAGCCTCTGGCAGGGCGGGGAGACGGCTGAAGCTTTCTTT. Translation: CASSLWQGGETAEAFF.

V usage is TRBV5-1 and J usage is TRBJ1-1; D call uncertain. Germline V CDR1 and CDR2: SGHRS, YFSETQ. Trimming pared 3 bases from V and 1 base from J, leaving 7 bases between. This CDR3 spans 13 amino acids. CDR3 residues: CASSSHRNTEAFF. The CDR3 bases are TGCGCCAGCAGCTCCCACAGGAACACTGAAGCTTTCTTT.

This chain links TRBV18 with TRBJ1-4; D may be TRBD1 (5 bases). Germline V gene lookup returns CDR1 KGHSH and CDR2 LQKENI. The length of the CDR3 is 16 residues. Deletions cut 3 bases from V and 7 bases from J, with 18 bases between. CDR3 coding DNA: TGTGCCAGCTCACCTACGATCCGGGGGGGAGGTGAAAAACTGTTTTTT. It specifies CASSPTIRGGGEKLFF.

The V and J genes are TRBV27 and TRBJ1-1; TRBD1 is a possible D gene (6 bases). CDR3 length equals 14 residues. The germline CDR1 and CDR2 sequences are MNHEY and SMNVEV (reference sequence). The V end lost 0 bases, the J end lost 6 bases, and 11 bases lay between the germline ends. CDR3 in DNA: TGTGCCAGCAGTTTATCGCAGGGGAGCTCTGAAGCTTTCTTT. Amino acids: CASSLSQGSSEAFF.

The rearrangement links TRBV9 to TRBJ1-1; D is undetermined. Germline CDR1 SGDLS, CDR2 YYNGEE. The CDR3 extends over 13 amino acids. V gave up 4 bases and J gave up 0 bases, with 7 bases separating them. The CDR3 coding sequence is TGTGCCAGCAGCACCACAATGAACACTGAAGCTTTCTTT. It yields the protein CASSTTMNTEAFF.

V and J are TRBV7-2 and TRBJ1-5; 9 nucleotides match TRBD1. In germline, CDR1 is SGHTA, CDR2 FQGNSA. The length of the CDR3 is 15 residues. Trimming took 5 bases from V and 7 from J; bases not matched to a gene: 9. The CDR3 spells CASSRDRVAGQPQHF. The CDR3 region has the DNA TGTGCCAGCAGCCGGGACAGGGTCGCGGGCCAGCCCCAGCATTTT.

This clone was recorded a few times. The chain couples TRBV15 to TRBJ2-7; TRBD2 is a possible D gene (5 bases). The V gene lost 0 bases and the J gene lost 6 bases, with 18 bases spanning the gap. Germline V CDR1 and CDR2: LNHNV, YYDKDF (reference sequence). This CDR3 contains 16 residues. The CDR3 nucleotides are TGTGCCACCAGCAGAGATTTATTAGGGAAACGGGGCGAGCAGTACTTC. Encoded protein: CATSRDLLGKRGEQYF.

This chain connects TRBV5-6 to TRBJ2-1, with a weak D call TRBD1 (6 bases). Germline CDR1 reads SGHDT; CDR2 reads YYEEEE. The CDR3 covers 17 residues. V gave up 1 base and J gave up 0 bases, with 14 bases separating them. The DNA of the CDR3 is TGTGCCAGCAGCTTGAGGGGGACCTCGAGCTCCTACAATGAGCAGTTCTTC. Protein sequence: CASSLRGTSSSYNEQFF.